This TCR beta chain is from a study of blood T cell repertoires in COVID-19. Study summary: The study drew acute and convalescent COVID-19 samples from the United States, Italy and Spain.

This clone was seen a single time. Per the germline V gene, CDR1 is MNHEY and CDR2 is SMNVEV (reference sequence). CDR3 length equals 15 residues. Trimming pared 4 bases from V and 3 bases from J, leaving 14 bases between. The authors' processing: Amplification with reference gene primers provided the estimates of nucleated cell counts. Only in-frame clones appear in the TCRdb table, and some are missing; sequencing was by immunoSEQ multiplex PCR. V and J calls plus clone size are reproduced from that table; the DNA served to infer D and trimming. The sample carries around 72,000 clones, 80% to 85% recorded once.

The receptor was derived from a woman aged 60 to 75 with acute or convalescent COVID-19. V usage is TRBV27 and J usage is TRBJ2-3, with D maybe TRBD1 (8 bases). The material sequenced was peripheral blood. The CDR3 loop is CASSYGQGGTDTQYF. The CDR3 coding sequence is TGTGCCAGCAGTTACGGACAGGGAGGGACAGATACGCAGTATTTT.